The source of this T cell receptor (beta chain) is a study of cytomegalovirus exposure and HLA in healthy donors. The study, taken as a whole, reports: The study assumed roughly uniform donor sequencing depth for presence/absence analyses. Accounts indicate the classifier identified cytomegalovirus status with strong specificity and sensitivity. Clonal expansion, a later analysis showed, was greater in HLA-associated TCR beta chains than in equally common others.

Vbeta (60) and Jbeta (13) primers were used in the PCR. Only in-frame clones appear in the TCRdb table, and some are missing; sequencing was by immunoSEQ multiplex PCR. The table shows some 150,000 clones, with roughly 77% occurring only once. Comments on this clone: Antigen unknown.

The CDR3 length is 12 residues. Germline V gives CDR1 SGHTA, CDR2 FQGNSA. V lost 5 bases and J 6 bases, leaving 8 bases between the germline ends. The sample taken for sequencing was PBMCs. The gene calls are TRBV7-2 and TRBJ2-4; a weak D match, TRBD1 (6 bases). This clonotype originated in a woman aged 30 to 39 in good health and CMV-seronegative. In DNA form, the CDR3 reads TGTGCCAGCAGCCAACAGGGAAACATTCAGTACTTC. It is translated as CASSQQGNIQYF.